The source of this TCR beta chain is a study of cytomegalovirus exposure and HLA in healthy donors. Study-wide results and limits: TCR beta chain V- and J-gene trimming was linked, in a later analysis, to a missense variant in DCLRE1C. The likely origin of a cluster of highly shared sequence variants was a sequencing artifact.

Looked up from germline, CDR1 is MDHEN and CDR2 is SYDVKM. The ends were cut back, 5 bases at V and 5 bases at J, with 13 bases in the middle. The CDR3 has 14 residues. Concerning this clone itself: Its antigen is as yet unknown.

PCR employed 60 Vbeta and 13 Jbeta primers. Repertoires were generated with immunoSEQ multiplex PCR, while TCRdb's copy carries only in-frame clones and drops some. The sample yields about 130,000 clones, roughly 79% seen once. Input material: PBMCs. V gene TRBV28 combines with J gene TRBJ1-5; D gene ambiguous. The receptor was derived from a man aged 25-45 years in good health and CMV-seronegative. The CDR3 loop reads CASSKALGDQPQHF. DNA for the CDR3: TGTGCCAGCAGTAAAGCATTGGGAGATCAGCCCCAGCATTTT.